This note documents a single T cell receptor beta chain sequence. Antigen specificity is unknown. This CDR3 comprises 13 residues. Germline V CDR1 and CDR2: LGHNA, YSLEER. V shed 7 bases and J shed 10 bases, with 17 bases lying between them. No cell sorting was done before RNA was extracted from the tissue. The sample comes from a study of tumor and adjacent non-tumor tissue in lung cancer. Study-level background: Aged about 31 to 80 years, patients included nine to eleven men and 4 or 5 women with stage I to III disease. Study-wide findings and caveats: TCR diversity was significantly greater in tumor than normal lung tissue. Shorter survival was associated with higher TCR diversity in tumors.

A modified ARM-PCR protocol with three rounds of nested PCR amplified TCRbeta. One entry per CDR3 protein results from TCRdb running MiXCR on the multiplex PCR reads. The sample lists about 93,000 distinct CDR3 sequences; approximately 70% were seen once. This rearrangement joins TRBV4-3 to TRBJ2-4, with TRBD2 as a possible D gene (6 bases). This receptor was identified in a man in his sixties with non-small cell lung cancer. The sample was lung tumor tissue. The CDR3 nucleotides read TGCGCCAGCACCTCAAACAGAGGAGGGATTCAGTACTTC. Translation: CASTSNRGGIQYF.